This is a list of T cell receptor beta chains from one sample in a study of T cell responses to AZD1222 COVID-19 vaccine. Clones were sequenced by immunoSEQ multiplex PCR, and TCRdb holds only the in-frame ones, with some missing. Among under 150,000 clones, approximately 85% were seen once, and the ten largest hold 3% to 4.5%. Sequenced here: peripheral blood, sampled on day 0 of MenACWY control vaccination. These receptors were taken from an adult in good health. Each CDR3 is given with its conserved first and last residue. A D gene is named only where the DNA matches it firmly. The size entry is marked missing in some rows and otherwise reads once, few, many or a size class.

.	TRBJ2-1	TRBV19	.	15	TGTGCCACCCGACTCGCGGGACACCCTTACAATGAGCAGTTCTTC	CATRLAGHPYNEQFF
TRBD1	TRBJ1-5	TRBV2	.	15	TGTGCCAGCAGTGCCCGACAGGGGGCAAGACAGCCCCAGCATTTT	CASSARQGARQPQHF
.	TRBJ1-2	TRBV13	.	16	TGTGCCAGCAGCTTAGGCCGGTCACGGGGAGGCTATGGCTACACCTTC	CASSLGRSRGGYGYTF
.	TRBJ1-1	TRBV10-3	.	11	TGTGCCATCAGTGGAGACACTGAAGCTTTCTTT	CAISGDTEAFF
.	TRBJ1-4	TRBV6-2/TRBV6-3	.	16	TGTGCCAGCAGTGACCCCCGCGGTCCAACTAATGAAAAACTGTTTTTT	CASSDPRGPTNEKLFF
.	TRBJ2-5	TRBV11-2	.	14	TGTGCCAGCAGTTATAGTAGAATCAGCAGGGCCCAGTACTTC	CASSYSRISRAQYF
.	TRBJ1-3	TRBV4-3	once	15	TGCGCCAGCAGCCAAGAGGGAGGGGTGGGAAACACCATATATTTT	CASSQEGGVGNTIYF
.	TRBJ2-3	TRBV11-3	.	13	TGTGCCAGCAGCTTAAGCGGCTCGGGGACGCAGTATTTT	CASSLSGSGTQYF
.	TRBJ1-6	TRBV7-3	.	15	TGTGCCAGCAGCTTAGAGGGGGATTATAATTCACCCCTCCACTTT	CASSLEGDYNSPLHF
.	TRBJ1-1	TRBV11-2	.	15	TGTGCCAGCAGCTTAGTTCCCCTCGGGGGCACTGAAGCTTTCTTT	CASSLVPLGGTEAFF
.	TRBJ2-6	TRBV6-6	.	16	TGTGCCAGCAGTTACCTTTCTGGATCTGGGGCCAACGTCCTGACTTTC	CASSYLSGSGANVLTF
.	TRBJ2-1	TRBV11-2	.	15	TGTGCCAGCAGAGCCCGAATGGGGTTTCAAAATGAGCAGTTCTTC	CASRARMGFQNEQFF
TRBD1	TRBJ1-5	TRBV18	.	13	TGTGCCAGCTCCCAGGGGGAGGATCAGCCCCAGCATTTT	CASSQGEDQPQHF
.	TRBJ1-5	TRBV18	.	18	TGTGCCAGCTCACCAACCGGGACGCTAAATTATAGCAATCAGCCCCAGCATTTT	CASSPTGTLNYSNQPQHF
.	TRBJ1-4	TRBV28	.	11	TGTGCCAGCACTGGGAGAGAAAAACTGTTTTTT	CASTGREKLFF
.	TRBJ2-1	TRBV5-1	.	16	TGCGCCAGCAGCTTCAGACCTCAGGGGTCGGAGGAGGAGCAGTTCTTC	CASSFRPQGSEEEQFF
.	TRBJ1-2	TRBV7-2	.	15	TGTGCCAGCAGTATAGGGAATCTCCGCACCTATGGCTACACCTTC	CASSIGNLRTYGYTF
.	TRBJ2-7	TRBV20-1	.	10	TGCAGTGCTAGTGGAAACGAGCAGTACTTC	CSASGNEQYF
TRBD1	TRBJ2-5	TRBV5-4	.	14	TGTGCCAGCAGCCCGGACAGGCCCCAAGAGACCCAGTACTTC	CASSPDRPQETQYF
.	TRBJ2-7	TRBV18	.	13	TGTGCCAGCTCACTTGGTGGCAGGCGCGAGCAGTACTTC	CASSLGGRREQYF
.	TRBJ1-2	TRBV6-1	.	14	TGTGCCAGCAGTGAAGAGCCCAGGTCCCATGGCTACACCTTC	CASSEEPRSHGYTF
.	TRBJ2-3	TRBV29-1	.	16	TGCAGCGTTGTCTTTTGGGCAGGTTCCTCCACAGATACGCAGTATTTT	CSVVFWAGSSTDTQYF
TRBD1	TRBJ1-5	TRBV7-2	.	16	TGTGCCAGCAGCTTAGCGGGGACAGCTATTAATCAGCCCCAGCATTTT	CASSLAGTAINQPQHF
.	TRBJ1-3	TRBV21-1	.	16	TGTGCCAGCAGCAAAGACAGGGATAGCTCTGGAAACACCATATATTTT	CASSKDRDSSGNTIYF
.	TRBJ1-2	TRBV5-1	.	14	TGCGCCAGCAGCTTGGATCGGGGCTGGGATGGCTACACCTTC	CASSLDRGWDGYTF
TRBD1	TRBJ1-6	TRBV7-2	.	15	TGTGCCAGCAGCACCGGGACAGGGACGAATTCACCCCTCCACTTT	CASSTGTGTNSPLHF
.	TRBJ2-1	TRBV5-1	.	16	TGCGCCAGCAGCTTGGGATTAGTCAGTTCCTACAATGAGCAGTTCTTC	CASSLGLVSSYNEQFF
TRBD2	TRBJ2-2	TRBV4-2	once	16	TGTGCCAGCAGCCATAGCGGGACTTCGAACACCGGGGAGCTGTTTTTT	CASSHSGTSNTGELFF
TRBD2	TRBJ2-3	TRBV7-2	.	16	TGTGCCAGCAGCTCCCCCCCGGGGGGGTCAGTAGATACGCAGTATTTT	CASSSPPGGSVDTQYF
TRBD1	TRBJ1-2	TRBV7-2	.	12	TGTGCCAGCAGCTTAGGACAGGGGGCTCACACCTTC	CASSLGQGAHTF
.	TRBJ2-1	TRBV7-3	.	20	TGTGCCAGCAGCGCCCTGGGGGCCACCCCTTTCCCTAAATCTTACAATGAGCAGTTCTTC	CASSALGATPFPKSYNEQFF
.	TRBJ2-3	TRBV20-1	.	15	TGCAGTGCTAGTCGACAGGGAGGTAAAACAGATACGCAGTATTTT	CSASRQGGKTDTQYF